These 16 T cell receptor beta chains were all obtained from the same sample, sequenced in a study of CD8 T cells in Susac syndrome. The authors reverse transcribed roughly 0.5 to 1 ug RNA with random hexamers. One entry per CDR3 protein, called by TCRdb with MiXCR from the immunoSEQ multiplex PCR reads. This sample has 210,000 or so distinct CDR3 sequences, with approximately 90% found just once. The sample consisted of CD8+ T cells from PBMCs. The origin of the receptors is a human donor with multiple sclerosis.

The CDR3 DNA follows: TGTGCCATCAGTGACGGACTTTACAATGAGCAGTTCTTC. This codes for CAISDGLYNEQFF. The chain has TRBV10-3 and TRBJ2-1; tentatively, D is TRBD2 (5 bases). Germline CDR1 reads ENHRY; CDR2 reads SYGVKD. V gave up 3 bases and J gave up 4 bases, with 7 bases separating them. This CDR3 is built from 13 residues.

CDR3 in DNA: TGTGCCAGAGTGGGGTTCAAAAGCTCTGGGGCCAACGTCCTGACTTTC. The encoded protein is CARVGFKSSGANVLTF. The rearrangement joins TRBV2 to TRBJ2-6; no definite D call. The germline V gene encodes CDR1 SNHLY and CDR2 FYNNEI. Between the trimmed V and J ends, which lost 9 bases and 0 bases, there was a span of 15 bases. CDR3 size: 16 residues.

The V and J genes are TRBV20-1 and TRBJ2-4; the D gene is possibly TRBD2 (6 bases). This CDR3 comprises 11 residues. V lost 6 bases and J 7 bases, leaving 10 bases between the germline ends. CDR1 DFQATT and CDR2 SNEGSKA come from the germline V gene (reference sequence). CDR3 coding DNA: TGCAGTGCCCAGAGCGGGAACATTCAGTACTTC. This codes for CSAQSGNIQYF.

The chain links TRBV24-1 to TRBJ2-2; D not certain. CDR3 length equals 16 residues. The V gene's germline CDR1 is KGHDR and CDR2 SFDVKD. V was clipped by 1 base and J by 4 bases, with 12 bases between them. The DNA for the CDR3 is TGTGCCACCAGTGATTTAAGGGATGCGGCCACCGGGGAGCTGTTTTTT. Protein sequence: CATSDLRDAATGELFF.

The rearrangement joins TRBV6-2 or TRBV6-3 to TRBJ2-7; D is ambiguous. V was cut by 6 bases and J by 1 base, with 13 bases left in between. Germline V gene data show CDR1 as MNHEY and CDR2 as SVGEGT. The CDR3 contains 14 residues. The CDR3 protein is CASSTLRLSYEQYF. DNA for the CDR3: TGTGCCAGCAGCACCCTGAGGTTGTCCTACGAGCAGTACTTC.

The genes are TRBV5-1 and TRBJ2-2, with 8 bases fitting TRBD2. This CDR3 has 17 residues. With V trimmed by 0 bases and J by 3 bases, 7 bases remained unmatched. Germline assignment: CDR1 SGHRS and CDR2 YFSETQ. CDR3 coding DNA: TGCGCCAGCAGCTTGGCCACGGGGGGGCTTGACACCGGGGAGCTGTTTTTT. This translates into CASSLATGGLDTGELFF.

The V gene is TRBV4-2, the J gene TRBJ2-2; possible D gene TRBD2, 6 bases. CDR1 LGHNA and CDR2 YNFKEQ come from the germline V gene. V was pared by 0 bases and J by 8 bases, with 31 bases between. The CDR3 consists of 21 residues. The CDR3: CASSQEVVRPTRHKVVGELFF. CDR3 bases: TGTGCCAGCAGCCAAGAGGTAGTTCGACCGACTAGGCATAAAGTGGTGGGGGAGCTGTTTTTT.

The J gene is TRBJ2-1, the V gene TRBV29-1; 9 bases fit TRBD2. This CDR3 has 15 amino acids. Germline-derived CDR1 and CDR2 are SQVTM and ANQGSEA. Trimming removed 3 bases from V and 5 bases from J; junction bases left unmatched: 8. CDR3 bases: TGCAGCGTTGACGCGACTAGCGGAGAAGACAATGAGCAGTTCTTC. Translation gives CSVDATSGEDNEQFF.

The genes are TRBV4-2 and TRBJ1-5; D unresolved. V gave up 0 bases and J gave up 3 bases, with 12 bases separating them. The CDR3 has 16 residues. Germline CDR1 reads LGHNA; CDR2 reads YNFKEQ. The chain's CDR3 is CASSQDRLRLNQPQHF. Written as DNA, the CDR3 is TGTGCCAGCAGCCAAGATCGGCTACGGCTCAATCAGCCCCAGCATTTT.

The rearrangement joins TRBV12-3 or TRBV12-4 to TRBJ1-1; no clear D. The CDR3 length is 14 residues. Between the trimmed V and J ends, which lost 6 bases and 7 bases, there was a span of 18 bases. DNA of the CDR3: TGTGCCAGCAGCTCCTTAGAAAGAGACGGTGAAGCTTTCTTT. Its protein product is CASSSLERDGEAFF.

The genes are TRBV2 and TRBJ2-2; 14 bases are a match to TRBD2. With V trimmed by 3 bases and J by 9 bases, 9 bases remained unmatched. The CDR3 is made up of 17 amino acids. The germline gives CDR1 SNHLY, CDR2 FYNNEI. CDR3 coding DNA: TGTGCCAGCAGTGACCACGGGACTAGCGGGAGCGAAAGGGAGCTGTTTTTT. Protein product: CASSDHGTSGSERELFF.

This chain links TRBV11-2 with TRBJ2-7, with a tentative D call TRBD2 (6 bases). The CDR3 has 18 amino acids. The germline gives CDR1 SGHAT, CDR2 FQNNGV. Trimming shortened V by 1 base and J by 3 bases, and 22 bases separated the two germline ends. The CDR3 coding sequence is TGTGCCAGCAGCTTAGCCTCGACTACCTCAGCAGCGGGCTACGAGCAGTACTTC. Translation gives CASSLASTTSAAGYEQYF.

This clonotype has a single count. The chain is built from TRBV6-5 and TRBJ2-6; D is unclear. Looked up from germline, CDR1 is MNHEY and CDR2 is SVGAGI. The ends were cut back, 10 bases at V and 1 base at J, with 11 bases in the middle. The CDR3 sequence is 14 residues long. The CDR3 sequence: CATELESGANVLTF. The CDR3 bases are TGTGCCACCGAATTGGAGTCTGGGGCCAACGTCCTGACTTTC.

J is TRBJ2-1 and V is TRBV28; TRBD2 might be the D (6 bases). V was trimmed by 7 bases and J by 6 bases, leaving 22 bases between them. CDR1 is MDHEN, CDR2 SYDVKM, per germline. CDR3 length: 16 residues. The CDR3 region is CASTKAWDSISNEQFF. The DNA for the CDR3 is TGTGCCAGCACCAAGGCCTGGGACTCCATTAGCAATGAGCAGTTCTTC.

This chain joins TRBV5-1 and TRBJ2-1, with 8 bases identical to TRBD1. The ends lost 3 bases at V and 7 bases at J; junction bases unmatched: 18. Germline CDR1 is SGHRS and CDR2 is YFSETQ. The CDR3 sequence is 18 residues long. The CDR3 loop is CASSSTGVAFGYENEQFF. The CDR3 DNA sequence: TGCGCCAGCAGCTCGACAGGGGTGGCCTTTGGCTATGAAAATGAGCAGTTCTTC.

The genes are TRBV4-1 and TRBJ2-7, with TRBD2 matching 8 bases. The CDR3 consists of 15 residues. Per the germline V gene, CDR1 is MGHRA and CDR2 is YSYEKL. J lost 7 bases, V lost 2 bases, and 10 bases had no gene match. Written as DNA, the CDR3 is TGCGCCAGCAGCCAATTTGGGGGGCGCGGGGGGGAGCAGTACTTC. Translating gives CASSQFGGRGGEQYF.